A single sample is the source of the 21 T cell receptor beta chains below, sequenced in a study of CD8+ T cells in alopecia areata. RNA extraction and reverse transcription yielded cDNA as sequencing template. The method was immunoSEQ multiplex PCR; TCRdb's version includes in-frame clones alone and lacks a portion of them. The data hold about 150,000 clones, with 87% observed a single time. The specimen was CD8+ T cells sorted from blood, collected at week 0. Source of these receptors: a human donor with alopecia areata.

CDR3 in DNA: TGTGCCCAGCTTCCGGACGTTGTGAACACCGGGGAGCTGTTTTTT. This translates into CAQLPDVVNTGELFF. V and J are TRBV7-2 and TRBJ2-2; D uncertain. In germline, CDR1 is SGHTA, CDR2 FQGNSA. This CDR3 spans 15 amino acids. Trimming cost V 11 bases and J 1 base, with 17 bases left between them. Full variable domain (remainder filled in from reference TRBV7-2 and TRBJ2-2): GAGVSQSPSNKVTEKGKDVELRCDPISGHTALYWYRQSLGQGLEFLIYFQGNSAPDKSGLPSDRFSAERTGGSVSTLTIQRTQQEDSAVYLCAQLPDVVNTGELFFGEGSRLTVL.

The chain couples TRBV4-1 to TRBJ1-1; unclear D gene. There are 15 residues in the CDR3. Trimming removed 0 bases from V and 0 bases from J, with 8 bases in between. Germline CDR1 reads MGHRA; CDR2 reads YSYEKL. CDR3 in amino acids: CASSQERAVNTEAFF. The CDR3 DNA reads TGCGCCAGCAGCCAAGAGAGGGCAGTGAACACTGAAGCTTTCTTT.

As DNA, the CDR3 is TGTGCCAGCAGTCCACACCCTCGGGACAGATACTATGGCTACACCTTC. Translated, it gives CASSPHPRDRYYGYTF. This sequence joins TRBV27 and TRBJ1-2; 7 bases map to TRBD1. With V trimmed by 5 bases and J by 3 bases, 12 bases remained unmatched. Per germline, CDR1 MNHEY and CDR2 SMNVEV (reference sequence). This CDR3 is built from 16 residues.

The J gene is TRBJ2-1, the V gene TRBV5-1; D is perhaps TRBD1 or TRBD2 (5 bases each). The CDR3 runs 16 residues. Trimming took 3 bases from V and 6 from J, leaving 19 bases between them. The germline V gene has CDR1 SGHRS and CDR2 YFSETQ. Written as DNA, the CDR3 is TGCGCCAGCAGCTGGCTTGGGGACGGAGCTGGCAATGAGCAGTTCTTC. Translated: CASSWLGDGAGNEQFF.

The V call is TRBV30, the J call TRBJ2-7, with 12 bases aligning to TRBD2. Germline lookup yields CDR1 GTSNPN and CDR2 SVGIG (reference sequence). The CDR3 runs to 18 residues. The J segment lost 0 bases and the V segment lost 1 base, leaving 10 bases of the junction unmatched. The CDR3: CAWSGPSGRVGFSYEQYF. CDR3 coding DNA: TGTGCCTGGAGTGGACCTAGCGGGAGGGTGGGATTCTCCTACGAGCAGTACTTC.

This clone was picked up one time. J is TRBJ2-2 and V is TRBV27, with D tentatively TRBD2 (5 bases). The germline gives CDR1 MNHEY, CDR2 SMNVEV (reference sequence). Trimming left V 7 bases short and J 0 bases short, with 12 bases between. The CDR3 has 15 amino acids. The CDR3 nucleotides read TGTGCCAGCAACCCCCGGCGGGCGAACACCGGGGAGCTGTTTTTT. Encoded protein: CASNPRRANTGELFF.

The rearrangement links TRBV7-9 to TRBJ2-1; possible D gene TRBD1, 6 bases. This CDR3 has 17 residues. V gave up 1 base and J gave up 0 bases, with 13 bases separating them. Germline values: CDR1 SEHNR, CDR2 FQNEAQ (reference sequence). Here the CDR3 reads CASSLVGGAYSYNEQFF. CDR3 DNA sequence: TGTGCCAGCAGCTTAGTAGGGGGAGCGTACTCCTACAATGAGCAGTTCTTC.

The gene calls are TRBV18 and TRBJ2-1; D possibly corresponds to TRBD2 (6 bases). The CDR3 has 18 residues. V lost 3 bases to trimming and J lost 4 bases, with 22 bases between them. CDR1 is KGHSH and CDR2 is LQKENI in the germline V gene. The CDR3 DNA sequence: TGTGCCAGCTCACCCGCGCCCCGCGGAGGGGCGGAGTACAATGAGCAGTTCTTC. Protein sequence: CASSPAPRGGAEYNEQFF.

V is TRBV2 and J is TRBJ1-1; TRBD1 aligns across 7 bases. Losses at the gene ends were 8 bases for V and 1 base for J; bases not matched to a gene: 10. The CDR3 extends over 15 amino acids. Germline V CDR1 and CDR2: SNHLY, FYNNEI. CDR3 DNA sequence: TGTGCCAGCTTGACCCCCGCAGGGGGGAACACTGAAGCTTTCTTT. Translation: CASLTPAGGNTEAFF. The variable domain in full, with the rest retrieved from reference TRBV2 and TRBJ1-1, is EPEVTQTPSHQVTQMGQEVILRCVPISNHLYFYWYRQILGQKVEFLVSFYNNEISEKSEIFDDQFSVERPDGSNFTLKIRSTKLEDSAMYFCASLTPAGGNTEAFFGQGTRLTVV.

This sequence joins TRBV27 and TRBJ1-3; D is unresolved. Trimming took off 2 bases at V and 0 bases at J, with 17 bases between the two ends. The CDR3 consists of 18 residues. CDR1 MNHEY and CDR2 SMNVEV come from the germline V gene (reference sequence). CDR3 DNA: TGTGCCAGCAGTTTACAAACTCCGACCTCCATCTCTGGAAACACCATATATTTT. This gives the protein CASSLQTPTSISGNTIYF.

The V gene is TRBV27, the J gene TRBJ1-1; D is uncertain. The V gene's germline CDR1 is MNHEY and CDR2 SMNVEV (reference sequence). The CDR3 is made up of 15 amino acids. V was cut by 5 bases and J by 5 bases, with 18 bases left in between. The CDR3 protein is CASSLQSFLSTEAFF. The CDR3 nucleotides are TGTGCCAGCAGTCTCCAAAGTTTCTTGAGTACTGAAGCTTTCTTT.

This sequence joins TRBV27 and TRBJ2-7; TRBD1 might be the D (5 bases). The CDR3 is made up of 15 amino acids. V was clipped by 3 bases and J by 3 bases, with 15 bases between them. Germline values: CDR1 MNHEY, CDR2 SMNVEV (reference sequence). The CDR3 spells CASSFTVGLNYEQYF. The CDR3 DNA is TGTGCCAGCAGTTTTACAGTGGGGCTGAACTACGAGCAGTACTTC.

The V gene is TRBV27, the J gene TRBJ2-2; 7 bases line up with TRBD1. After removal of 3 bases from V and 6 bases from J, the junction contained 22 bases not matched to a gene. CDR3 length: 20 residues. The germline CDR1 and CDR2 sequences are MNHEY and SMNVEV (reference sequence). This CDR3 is CASSFYQGTGATPRAGELFF. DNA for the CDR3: TGTGCCAGCAGTTTTTATCAGGGTACAGGGGCGACTCCTAGGGCCGGGGAGCTGTTTTTT.

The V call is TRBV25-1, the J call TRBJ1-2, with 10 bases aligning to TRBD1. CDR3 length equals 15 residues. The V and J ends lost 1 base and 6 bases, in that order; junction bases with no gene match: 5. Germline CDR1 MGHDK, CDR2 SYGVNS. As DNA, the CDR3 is TGTGCCAGCAGTGAATTGACAGGGGGCCTGGATGGCTACACCTTC. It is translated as CASSELTGGLDGYTF.

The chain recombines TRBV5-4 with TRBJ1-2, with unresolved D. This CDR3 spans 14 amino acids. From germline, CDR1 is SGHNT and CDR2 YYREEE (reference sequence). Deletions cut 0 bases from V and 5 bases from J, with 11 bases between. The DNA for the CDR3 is TGTGCCAGCAGCTTGGGGTCTCTACAGTATGGCTACACCTTC. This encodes CASSLGSLQYGYTF.

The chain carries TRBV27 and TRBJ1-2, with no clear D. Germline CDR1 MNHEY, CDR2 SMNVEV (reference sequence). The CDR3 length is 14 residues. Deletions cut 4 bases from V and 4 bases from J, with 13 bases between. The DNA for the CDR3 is TGTGCCAGCAGTTCACTGGCGGTAGGCTATGGCTACACCTTC. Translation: CASSSLAVGYGYTF.

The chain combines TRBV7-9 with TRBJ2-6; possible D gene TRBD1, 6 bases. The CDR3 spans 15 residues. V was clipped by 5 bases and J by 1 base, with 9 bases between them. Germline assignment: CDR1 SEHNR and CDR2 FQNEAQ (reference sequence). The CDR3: CASSQGTSGANVLTF. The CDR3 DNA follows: TGTGCCAGCAGCCAGGGGACATCTGGGGCCAACGTCCTGACTTTC.

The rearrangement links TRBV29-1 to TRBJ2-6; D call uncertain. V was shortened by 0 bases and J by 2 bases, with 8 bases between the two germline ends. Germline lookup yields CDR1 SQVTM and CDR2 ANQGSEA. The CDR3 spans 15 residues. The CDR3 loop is CSVEDYGTGANVLTF. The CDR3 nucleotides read TGCAGCGTTGAAGACTACGGTACTGGGGCCAACGTCCTGACTTTC.

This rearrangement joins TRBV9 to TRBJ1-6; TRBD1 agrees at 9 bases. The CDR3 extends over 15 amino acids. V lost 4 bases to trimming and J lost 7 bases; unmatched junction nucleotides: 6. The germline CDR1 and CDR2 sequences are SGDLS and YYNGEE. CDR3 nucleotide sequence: TGTGCCAGCAGCCCTTGGACAGGGGTAAATTCACCCCTCCACTTT. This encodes CASSPWTGVNSPLHF.

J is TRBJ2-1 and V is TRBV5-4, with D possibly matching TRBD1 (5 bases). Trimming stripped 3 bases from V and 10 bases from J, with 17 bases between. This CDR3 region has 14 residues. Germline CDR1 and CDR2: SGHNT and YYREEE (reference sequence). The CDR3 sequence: CASSYYQGIGEQFF. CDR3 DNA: TGTGCCAGCAGCTATTACCAGGGAATCGGGGAGCAGTTCTTC.

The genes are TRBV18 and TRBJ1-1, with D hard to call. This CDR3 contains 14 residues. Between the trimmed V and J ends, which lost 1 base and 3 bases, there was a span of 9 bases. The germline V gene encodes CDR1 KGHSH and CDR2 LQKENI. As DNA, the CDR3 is TGTGCCAGCTCACCACGTCCCAGAGACACTGAAGCTTTCTTT. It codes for CASSPRPRDTEAFF.